The 12 T cell receptor beta chains reported below all come from one sample, sequenced in a study of blood T cell repertoires in COVID-19. The protocol was immunoSEQ multiplex PCR, while the TCRdb copy is restricted to in-frame clones and leaves out a portion. The sample yields tens of thousands of clones, about 77% seen once. The sequenced sample was peripheral blood. All receptors come from a man at least 80 years old with active or convalescent COVID-19.

This clone has only one observation. The gene calls are TRBV7-9 and TRBJ1-6, with D perhaps TRBD1 (6 bases). Germline CDR1 reads SEHNR; CDR2 reads FQNEAQ (reference sequence). The CDR3 is made up of 14 amino acids. The V end was cut by 11 bases, the J end by 5 bases, with 16 bases between. CDR3 sequence reads: CALALGQDNSPLHF. The DNA of the CDR3 is TGTGCCTTAGCTTTGGGACAAGATAATTCACCCCTCCACTTT.

This chain connects TRBV7-7 to TRBJ2-1, with 8 bases matching TRBD2. Looked up from germline, CDR1 is SSHAT and CDR2 is FNYEAQ (reference sequence). With 5 bases clipped from V and 7 bases from J, the junction kept 13 bases outside the gene matches. The CDR3 is made up of 16 amino acids. In DNA, the CDR3 is TGTGCCAGCAGCCTCTATAGCGGGGCCCGAGGGAATGAGCAGTTCTTC. Amino acids: CASSLYSGARGNEQFF.

The chain couples TRBV11-2 to TRBJ2-1; D is undetermined. The CDR3 totals 16 residues. In germline, CDR1 is SGHAT, CDR2 FQNNGV. Deletions cut 1 base from V and 7 bases from J, with 17 bases between. The CDR3 coding sequence is TGTGCCAGCAGCTTAGTTGGCGGTCACCTCGGTAATGAGCAGTTCTTC. Translated: CASSLVGGHLGNEQFF.

The CDR3 is CASTLSGRYDGELFF. CDR3 DNA: TGCGCCAGCACCCTTAGCGGGAGGTATGACGGGGAGCTGTTTTTT. The chain joins TRBV5-1 to TRBJ2-2, with 10 bases identical to TRBD2. J lost 7 bases, V lost 6 bases, and 9 bases had no gene match. The CDR3 extends over 15 amino acids. Germline V lookup: CDR1 SGHRS, CDR2 YFSETQ.

The chain has TRBV15 and TRBJ1-5; 7 bases line up with TRBD1. The V and J ends lost 0 bases and 5 bases, in that order; junction bases with no gene match: 4. The CDR3 loop spans 15 amino acids. Germline CDR1 is LNHNV and CDR2 is YYDKDF (reference sequence). CDR3 in DNA: TGTGCCACCAGCAGAGAAGGGGGCAAGGATCAGCCCCAGCATTTT. This gives the protein CATSREGGKDQPQHF.

This clone was found a few times. J is TRBJ1-4 and V is TRBV7-9; TRBD1 is a possible D gene (6 bases). This CDR3 region has 15 residues. Germline V CDR1 and CDR2: SEHNR, FQNEAQ (reference sequence). The ends were cut back, 2 bases at V and 3 bases at J, with 10 bases in the middle. The CDR3 nucleotides read TGTGCCAGCAGCTTAAGAGGACAGCCTAATGAAAAACTGTTTTTT. Translation: CASSLRGQPNEKLFF.

V is TRBV7-6 and J is TRBJ2-3, with D tentatively TRBD1 (7 bases). Germline assignment: CDR1 SGHVS and CDR2 FNYEAQ. V lost 5 bases and J 4 bases, leaving 19 bases between the germline ends. The CDR3 sequence is 16 residues long. The CDR3 protein is CASSPPTGRGADTQYF. The CDR3 DNA reads TGTGCCAGCAGCCCCCCGACAGGGCGGGGCGCAGATACGCAGTATTTT.

This chain joins TRBV29-1 and TRBJ2-2; 11 nucleotides align to TRBD2. The V gene's germline CDR1 is SQVTM and CDR2 ANQGSEA. This CDR3 region has 15 residues. V dropped 7 bases and J dropped 4; count of bases not matched to a gene: 8. The CDR3 bases are TGCAGCGCCGAGGGGACTAGCGGAAGCACCGGGGAGCTGTTTTTT. This encodes CSAEGTSGSTGELFF.

This chain joins TRBV27 and TRBJ1-2; the D gene is possibly TRBD1 (6 bases). The CDR3 length is 15 residues. V was cut by 5 bases and J by 5 bases, with 18 bases left in between. Germline V lookup: CDR1 MNHEY, CDR2 SMNVEV (reference sequence). The CDR3 is CASSLAGHPFYGYTF. For the CDR3, the DNA is TGTGCCAGCAGTCTAGCGGGACACCCTTTTTATGGCTACACCTTC.

CDR3 sequence reads: CASSPYSGAGTDTQYF. The DNA for the CDR3 is TGTGCCAGCAGCCCCTATAGCGGGGCCGGCACAGATACGCAGTATTTT. The chain combines TRBV14 with TRBJ2-3, with 8 bases aligning to TRBD2. Trimming cost V 4 bases and J 1 base; bases outside gene matches: 7. The CDR3 length is 16 residues. Germline V gives CDR1 SGHDN, CDR2 FVKESK.

The V call is TRBV7-9, the J call TRBJ2-2; D gene unclear. V dropped 2 bases and J dropped 7 bases, with 17 bases sitting between them. The CDR3 totals 16 residues. Germline V lookup: CDR1 SEHNR, CDR2 FQNEAQ (reference sequence). Written as DNA, the CDR3 is TGTGCCAGCAGCTTATCTGGTGGGCCAAGAAGCGGGGAGCTGTTTTTT. It codes for CASSLSGGPRSGELFF.

A note on this clone: The same CDR3 is also encoded by other DNA sequences in this sample. The genes are TRBV19 and TRBJ2-3; D gene unclear. CDR3 length: 13 residues. Germline loops: CDR1 LNHDA, CDR2 SQIVND (reference sequence). Between the trimmed V and J ends, which lost 7 bases and 1 base, there was a span of 9 bases. The CDR3 sequence is CASNPTGTDTQYF. For the CDR3, the DNA is TGTGCCAGTAACCCCACAGGCACAGATACGCAGTATTTT. Looking up the rest from reference TRBV19 and TRBJ2-3 gives the full variable domain: DGGITQSPKYLFRKEGQNVTLSCEQNLNHDAMYWYRQDPGQGLRLIYYSQIVNDFQKGDIAEGYSVSREKKESFPLTVTSAQKNPTAFYLCASNPTGTDTQYFGPGTRLTVL.